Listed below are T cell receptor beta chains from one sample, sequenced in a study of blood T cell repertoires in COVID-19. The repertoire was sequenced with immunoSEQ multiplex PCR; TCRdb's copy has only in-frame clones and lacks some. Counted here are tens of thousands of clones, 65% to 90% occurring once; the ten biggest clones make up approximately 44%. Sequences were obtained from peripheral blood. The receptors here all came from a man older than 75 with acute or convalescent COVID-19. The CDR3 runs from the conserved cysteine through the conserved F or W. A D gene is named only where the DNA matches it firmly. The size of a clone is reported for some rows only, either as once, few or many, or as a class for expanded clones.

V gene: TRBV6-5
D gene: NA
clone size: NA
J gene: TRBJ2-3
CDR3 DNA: TGTGCCAGCAGTTACGTCAGGGGGGTGGGTACGCAGTATTTT
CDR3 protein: CASSYVRGVGTQYF

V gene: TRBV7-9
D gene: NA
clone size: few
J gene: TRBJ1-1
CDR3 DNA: TGTGCCAGCAGCCACGGGAAGAACACTGAAGCTTTCTTT
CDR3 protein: CASSHGKNTEAFF

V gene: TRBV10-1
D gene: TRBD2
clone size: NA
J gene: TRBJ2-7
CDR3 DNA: TGCGCCAGCAGTGGGGGACTAGGGGCCTACGAGCAGTACTTC
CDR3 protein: CASSGGLGAYEQYF

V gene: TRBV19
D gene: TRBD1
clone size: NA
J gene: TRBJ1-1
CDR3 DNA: TGTGCCAGTGGACAGGTCATGAACACTGAAGCTTTCTTT
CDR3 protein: CASGQVMNTEAFF

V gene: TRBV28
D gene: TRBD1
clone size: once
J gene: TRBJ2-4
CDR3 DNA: TGTGCCAGCAGTTCTCCCGGACAGGGCGTAGCCAAAAACATTCAGTACTTC
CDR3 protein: CASSSPGQGVAKNIQYF

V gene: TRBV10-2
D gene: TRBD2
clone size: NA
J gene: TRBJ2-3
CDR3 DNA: TGCGCCAGCAGTGAGTCGTTCACTAGCGGGACTTTGAGGGATACGCAGTATTTT
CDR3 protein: CASSESFTSGTLRDTQYF

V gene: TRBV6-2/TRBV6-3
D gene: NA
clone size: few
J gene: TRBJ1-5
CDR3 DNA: TGTGCCAGCAGTTATGAGACAGGTAGGACGAGAAGCAATCAGCCCCAGCATTTT
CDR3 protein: CASSYETGRTRSNQPQHF

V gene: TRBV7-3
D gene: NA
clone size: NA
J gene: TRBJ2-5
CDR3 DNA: TGTGCCAGCAGCTCGGAGGACTTGGAGAAGACCCAGTACTTC
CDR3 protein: CASSSEDLEKTQYF

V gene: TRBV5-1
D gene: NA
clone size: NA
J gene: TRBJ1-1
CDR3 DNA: TGCGCCAGCAGTCGGGACTTGAACACTGAAGCTTTCTTT
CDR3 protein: CASSRDLNTEAFF

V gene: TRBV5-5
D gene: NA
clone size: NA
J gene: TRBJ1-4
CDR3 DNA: TGTGCCAGCAGCTTCAGGGGCCCCGGTTCAGAAAAACTGTTTTTT
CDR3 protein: CASSFRGPGSEKLFF

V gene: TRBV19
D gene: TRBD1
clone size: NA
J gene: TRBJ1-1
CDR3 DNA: TGTGCCAGTAGTATCAGGGGGTCTTACACTGAAGCTTTCTTT
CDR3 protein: CASSIRGSYTEAFF

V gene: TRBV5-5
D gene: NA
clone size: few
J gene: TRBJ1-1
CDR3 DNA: TGTGCCAGCAGCTTGAGGAGCCAGGAGGACACTGAAGCTTTCTTT
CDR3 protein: CASSLRSQEDTEAFF

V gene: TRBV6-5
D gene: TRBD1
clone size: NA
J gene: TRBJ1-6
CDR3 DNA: TGTGCCAGCAGTTACTCTTCTGGGACAGGGACTTCACCCCTCCACTTT
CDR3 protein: CASSYSSGTGTSPLHF

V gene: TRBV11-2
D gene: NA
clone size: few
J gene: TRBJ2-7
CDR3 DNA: TGTGCCAGCAGCCCACCCCCATTGAGCCACGAGCAGTACTTC
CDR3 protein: CASSPPPLSHEQYF

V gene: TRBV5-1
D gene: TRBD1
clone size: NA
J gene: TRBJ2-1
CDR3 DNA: TGCGCCAGCAGCATTGGACAGGCCTACAATGAGCAGTTCTTC
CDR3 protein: CASSIGQAYNEQFF

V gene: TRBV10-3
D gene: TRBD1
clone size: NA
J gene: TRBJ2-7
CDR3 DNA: TGTGCCATCAGTCTCGCGACAGGGCGTCCCTACGAGCAGTACTTC
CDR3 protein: CAISLATGRPYEQYF

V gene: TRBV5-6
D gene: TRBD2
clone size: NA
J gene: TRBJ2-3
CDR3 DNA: TGTGCCAGCAGCATACTAGCGGGAGCAAAAGATACGCAGTATTTT
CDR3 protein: CASSILAGAKDTQYF

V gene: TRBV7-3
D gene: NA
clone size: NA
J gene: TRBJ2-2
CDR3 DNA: TGTGCCAGCAGCGCGGTGGGGAACACCGGGGAGCTGTTTTTT
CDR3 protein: CASSAVGNTGELFF

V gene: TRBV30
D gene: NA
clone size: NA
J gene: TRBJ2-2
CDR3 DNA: TGTGCCTGGAGTACAAGCCAGGACTATTACACCGGGGAGCTGTTTTTT
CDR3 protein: CAWSTSQDYYTGELFF

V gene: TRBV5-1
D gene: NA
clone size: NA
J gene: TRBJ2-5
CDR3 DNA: TGCGCCAGCAGCAGGGCCAATCAGGGCCAAGAGACCCAGTACTTC
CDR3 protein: CASSRANQGQETQYF

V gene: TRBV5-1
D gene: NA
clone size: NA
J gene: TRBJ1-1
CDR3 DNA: TGCGCCAGCAGATTGGGACACGAGGAAGCTTTCTTT
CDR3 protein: CASRLGHEEAFF

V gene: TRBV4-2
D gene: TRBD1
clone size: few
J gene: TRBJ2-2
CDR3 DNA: TGTGCCAGCAGCCCACGACAGGGGGCGAGTGTCCCTGGCGGGGAGCTGTTTTTT
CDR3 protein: CASSPRQGASVPGGELFF

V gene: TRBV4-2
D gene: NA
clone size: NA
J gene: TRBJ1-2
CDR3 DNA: TGTGCCAGCAGCCAAGCAGGGTCCTATGGCTACACCTTC
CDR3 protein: CASSQAGSYGYTF

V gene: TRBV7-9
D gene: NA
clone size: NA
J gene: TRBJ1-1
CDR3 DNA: TGTGCCAGCAGCTTGAACAGGGTGAACACTGAAGCTTTCTTT
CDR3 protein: CASSLNRVNTEAFF

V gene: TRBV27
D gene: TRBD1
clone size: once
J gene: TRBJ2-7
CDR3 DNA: TGTGCCAGCCGTCGACAGGGGTTCTACGAGCAGTACTTC
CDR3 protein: CASRRQGFYEQYF

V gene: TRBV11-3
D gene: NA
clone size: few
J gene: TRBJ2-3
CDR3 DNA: TGTGCCAGCAGCTTAGACAGGGCCACAGATACGCAGTATTTT
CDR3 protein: CASSLDRATDTQYF

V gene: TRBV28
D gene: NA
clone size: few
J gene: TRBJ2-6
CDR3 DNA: TGTGCCAGCAGTTTTACCCGGGCTGGGGCCAACGTCCTGACTTTC
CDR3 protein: CASSFTRAGANVLTF

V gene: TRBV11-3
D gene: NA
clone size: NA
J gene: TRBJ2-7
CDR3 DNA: TGTGCCAGCAGCTTAGAGGGCACAGGTTCCTACGAGCAGTACTTC
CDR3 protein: CASSLEGTGSYEQYF

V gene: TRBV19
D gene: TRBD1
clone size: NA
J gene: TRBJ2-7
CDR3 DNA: TGTGCCAGTAGTATAACCACAGGGGGCAACGAGCAGTACTTC
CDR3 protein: CASSITTGGNEQYF

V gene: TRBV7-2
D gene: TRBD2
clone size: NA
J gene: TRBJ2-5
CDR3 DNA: TGTGCCAGCAGCTCTGGACTAGCGGTACAAGAGACCCAGTACTTC
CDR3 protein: CASSSGLAVQETQYF

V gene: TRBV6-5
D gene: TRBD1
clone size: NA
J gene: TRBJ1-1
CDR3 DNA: TGTGCCAGCAGTTTCGGACAGGCGGGAAAAGCTTTCTTT
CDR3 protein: CASSFGQAGKAFF

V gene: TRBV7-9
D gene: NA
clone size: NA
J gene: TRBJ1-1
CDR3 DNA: TGTGCCAGCAGCTTAATCCAGGGAGGCACTGAAGCTTTCTTT
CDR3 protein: CASSLIQGGTEAFF

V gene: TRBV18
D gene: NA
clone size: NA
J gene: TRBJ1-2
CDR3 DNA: TGTGCCAGCTCACCCCGACAGGAAGTGGCTGGCTACACCTTC
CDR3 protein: CASSPRQEVAGYTF

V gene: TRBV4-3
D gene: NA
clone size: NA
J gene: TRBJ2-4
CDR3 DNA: TGCGCCAGCAGCCAAGATCGCGACAGCCCCGGAAACATTCAGTACTTC
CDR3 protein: CASSQDRDSPGNIQYF

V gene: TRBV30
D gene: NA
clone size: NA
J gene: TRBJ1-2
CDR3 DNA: TGTGCCTGGAGTGGCTGGACTCCCTTACGGAGCTATGGCTACACCTTC
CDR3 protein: CAWSGWTPLRSYGYTF

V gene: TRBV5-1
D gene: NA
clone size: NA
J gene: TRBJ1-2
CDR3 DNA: TGCGCCAGCAGCTTGGGCTCAGGGTCAACTAACTATGGCTACACCTTC
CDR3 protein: CASSLGSGSTNYGYTF

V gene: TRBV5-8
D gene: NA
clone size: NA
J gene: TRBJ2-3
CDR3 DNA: TGTGCCAGCAGCTTGGCTCGCGCAGATACGCAGTATTTT
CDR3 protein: CASSLARADTQYF

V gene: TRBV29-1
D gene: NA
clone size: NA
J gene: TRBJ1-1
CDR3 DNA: TGCAGCGTTCGTCCAGGTACTGAAGCTTTCTTT
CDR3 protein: CSVRPGTEAFF

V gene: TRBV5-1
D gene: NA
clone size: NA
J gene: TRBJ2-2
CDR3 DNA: TGCGCCAGCAGCCTTCAGGGTCCTCCGAACACCGGGGAGCTGTTTTTT
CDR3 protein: CASSLQGPPNTGELFF

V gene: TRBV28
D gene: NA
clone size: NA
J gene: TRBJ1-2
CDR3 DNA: TGTGCCAGCAATTTTTTACAGGGAAGAGGCTACACCTTC
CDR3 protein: CASNFLQGRGYTF

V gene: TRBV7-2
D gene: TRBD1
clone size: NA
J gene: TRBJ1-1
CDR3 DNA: TGTGCCACCTTAGGATTCTCGACAGGGGACGTTTCCACTGAAGCTTTCTTT
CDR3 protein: CATLGFSTGDVSTEAFF

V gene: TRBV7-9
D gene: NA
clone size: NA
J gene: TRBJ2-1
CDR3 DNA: TGTGCCAGCAGCTTTAAGTTCCAGAACAATGAGCAGTTCTTC
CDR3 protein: CASSFKFQNNEQFF